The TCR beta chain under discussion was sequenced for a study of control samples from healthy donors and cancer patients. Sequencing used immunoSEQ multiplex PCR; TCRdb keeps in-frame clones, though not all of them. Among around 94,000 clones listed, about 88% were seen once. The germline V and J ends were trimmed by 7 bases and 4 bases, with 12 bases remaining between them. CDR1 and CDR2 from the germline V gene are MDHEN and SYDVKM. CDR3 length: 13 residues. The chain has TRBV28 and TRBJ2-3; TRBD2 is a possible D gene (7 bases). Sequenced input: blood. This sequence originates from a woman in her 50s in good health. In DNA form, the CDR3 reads TGTGCCAGCACTGAGGGGGGGGCAGATACGCAGTATTTT. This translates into CASTEGGADTQYF.